This T cell receptor (beta chain) originates from a study of CD8+ T cells in alopecia areata. Extraction of RNA preceded its reverse transcription into cDNA, which served as the sequencing template. The table came from immunoSEQ multiplex PCR; TCRdb's copy has only in-frame clones and leaves some out. The data show tens of thousands of clones, with roughly half seen just once and approximately 5.7% held by the top ten. In germline, CDR1 is SGHDN, CDR2 FVKESK. With 5 bases removed from V and 4 bases from J, the gap between germline ends came to 14 bases. The CDR3 totals 14 residues. The V call is TRBV14, the J call TRBJ2-5; maybe TRBD2 (5 bases). The clonotype comes from a human donor with alopecia areata. Input material: NKG2D-high CD8+ T cells sorted from blood. CDR3 protein: CASSGRGSGETQYF. In nucleotides, the CDR3 is TGTGCCAGCAGCGGCCGAGGAAGCGGAGAGACCCAGTACTTC. Full variable domain (missing parts from reference TRBV14 and TRBJ2-5): EAGVTQFPSHSVIEKGQTVTLRCDPISGHDNLYWYRRVMGKEIKFLLHFVKESKQDESGMPNNRFLAERTGGTYSTLKVQPAELEDSGVYFCASSGRGSGETQYFGPGTRLLVL.